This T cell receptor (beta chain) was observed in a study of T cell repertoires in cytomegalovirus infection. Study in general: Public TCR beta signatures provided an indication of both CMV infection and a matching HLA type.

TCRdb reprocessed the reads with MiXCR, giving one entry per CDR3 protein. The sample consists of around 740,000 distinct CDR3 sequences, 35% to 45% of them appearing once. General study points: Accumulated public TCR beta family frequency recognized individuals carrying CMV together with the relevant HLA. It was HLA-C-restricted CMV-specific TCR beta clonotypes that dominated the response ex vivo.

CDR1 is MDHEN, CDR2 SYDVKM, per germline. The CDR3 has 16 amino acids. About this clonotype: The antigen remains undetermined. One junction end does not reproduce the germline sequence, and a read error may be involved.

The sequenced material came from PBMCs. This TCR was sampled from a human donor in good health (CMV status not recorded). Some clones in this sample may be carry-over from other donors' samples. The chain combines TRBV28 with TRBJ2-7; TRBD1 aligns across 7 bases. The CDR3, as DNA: TGTGCCAGCAGTTTCCAACAGGGGTGGGGCGACTACGAGAAGTACTTC. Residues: CASSFQQGWGDYEKYF. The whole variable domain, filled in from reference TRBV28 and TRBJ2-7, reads DVKVTQSSRYLVKRTGEKVFLECVQDMDHENMFWYRQDPGLGLRLIYFSYDVKMKEKGDIPEGYSVSREKKERFSLILESASTNQTSMYLCASSFQQGWGDYEKYFGPGTRLTVT.